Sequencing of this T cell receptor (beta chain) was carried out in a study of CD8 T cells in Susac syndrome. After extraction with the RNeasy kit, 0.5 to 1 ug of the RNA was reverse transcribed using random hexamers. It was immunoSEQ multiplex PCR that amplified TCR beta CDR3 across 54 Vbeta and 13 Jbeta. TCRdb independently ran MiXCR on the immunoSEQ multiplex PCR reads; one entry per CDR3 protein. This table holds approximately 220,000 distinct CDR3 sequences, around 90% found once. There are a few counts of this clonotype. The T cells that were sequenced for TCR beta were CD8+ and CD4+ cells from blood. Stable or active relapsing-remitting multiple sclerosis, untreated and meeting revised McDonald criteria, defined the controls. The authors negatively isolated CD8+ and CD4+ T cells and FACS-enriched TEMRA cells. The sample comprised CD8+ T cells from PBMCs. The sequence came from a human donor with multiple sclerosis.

The DNA for the CDR3 is TGTGCCAGCAGCCAAATATCTGGGGCCAACGTCCTGACTTTC. It specifies CASSQISGANVLTF. This chain connects TRBV14 to TRBJ2-6; D unclear. This CDR3 is built from 14 residues. V lost 2 bases to trimming and J lost 1 base, with 3 bases between them. CDR1 is SGHDN and CDR2 is FVKESK in the germline V gene.